These 2 T cell receptor beta chains came from one sample sequenced in a study of T-cell reconstitution after alpha-beta-depleted transplantation in children. Preparation of the TCRbeta library was carried out with unique molecular identifiers. A single record per CDR3 protein comes from TCRdb applying MiXCR to the PCR reads. The table lists some 530,000 distinct CDR3 sequences, around 12% of them singletons. This specimen was PBMCs from the stem cell graft donor, taken from the stem cell graft. The receptors here all came from a human donor who donated a stem cell graft to a child with combined immunodeficiency.

This clonotype appeared many times. J is TRBJ1-6 and V is TRBV6-1, with TRBD1 matching over 9 bases. The V and J ends lost 2 bases and 16 bases, in that order; junction bases with no gene match: 9. From germline, CDR1 is MNHNS and CDR2 SASEGT. This CDR3 is 14 amino acids long. CDR3 sequence: CASSERWDRALLHF. CDR3 sequence (DNA): TGTGCCAGCAGTGAACGTTGGGACAGGGCTCTTCTCCACTTT.

In this sample, this clonotype turned up many times. The chain combines TRBV4-2 with TRBJ2-5, with 7 bases identical to TRBD1. The germline V gene encodes CDR1 LGHNA and CDR2 YNFKEQ. The CDR3 runs 16 residues. V shed 3 bases and J 0 bases; nucleotides not matched to a gene: 7. This chain's CDR3 is CASSHVWTGHQETQYF. In DNA form, the CDR3 reads TGTGCCAGCAGCCATGTATGGACAGGACACCAAGAGACCCAGTACTTC.